This T cell receptor (beta chain) was identified in a study of T cells in Graves' hyperthyroidism and ophthalmopathy. What was amplified from RNA transcripts were TCR beta CDR3 regions. The HTBI primer set was used in a first-round RT-PCR of the TCR CDR3. From the multiplex PCR reads, TCRdb called clonotypes with MiXCR, one entry per CDR3 protein. The table has roughly 170,000 distinct CDR3 sequences, just under 9.5% seen once; the top ten hold approximately 24%. There are a few counts of this clonotype. Sequencing was done on a sample of blood. The receptor was isolated from a woman aged 18 to 35 with Graves' hyperthyroidism that later progressed to Graves' ophthalmopathy.

CDR3 residues: CASSTGGGGNTIYF. The CDR3 nucleotides are TGTGCCAGCAGTACGGGGGGCGGTGGAAACACCATATATTTT. The genes are TRBV28 and TRBJ1-3, with D perhaps TRBD1 (6 bases). Germline CDR1 reads MDHEN; CDR2 reads SYDVKM. V dropped 5 bases and J dropped 3 bases, with 11 bases sitting between them. The CDR3 contains 14 residues.